The source of this T cell receptor (beta chain) is a study of tumor and adjacent non-tumor tissue in lung cancer. TCRbeta libraries were built with three rounds of nested PCR, modified from ARM-PCR. MiXCR, run by TCRdb on the multiplex PCR reads, gives a single entry per CDR3 protein. Of approximately 80,000 distinct CDR3 sequences in the sample, roughly 80% are singletons; the top ten hold around half. No cell sorting was done before RNA was extracted from the tissue. More than 3 cm separated this lung sample from the edge of the tumor. Germline assignment: CDR1 MNHNY and CDR2 SVGAGI (reference sequence). This CDR3 spans 16 amino acids. General study points: Normal lung showed higher cumulative top 100 clone frequency than tumor.

On this clonotype itself: What it binds is unknown. Germline is not matched at one junction end, which may reflect a read error.

The rearrangement links TRBV6-6 to TRBJ1-5; D might be TRBD1 (5 bases). This sequence was found in a man aged 55 to 69 with non-small cell lung cancer. The specimen was distant non-tumor lung tissue. In nucleotides, the CDR3 is TGTGCCAGCAGTTGGGGCGGGGGGTATAGCAATCAGACCCAGCATTTT. This codes for CASSWGGGYSNQTQHF.